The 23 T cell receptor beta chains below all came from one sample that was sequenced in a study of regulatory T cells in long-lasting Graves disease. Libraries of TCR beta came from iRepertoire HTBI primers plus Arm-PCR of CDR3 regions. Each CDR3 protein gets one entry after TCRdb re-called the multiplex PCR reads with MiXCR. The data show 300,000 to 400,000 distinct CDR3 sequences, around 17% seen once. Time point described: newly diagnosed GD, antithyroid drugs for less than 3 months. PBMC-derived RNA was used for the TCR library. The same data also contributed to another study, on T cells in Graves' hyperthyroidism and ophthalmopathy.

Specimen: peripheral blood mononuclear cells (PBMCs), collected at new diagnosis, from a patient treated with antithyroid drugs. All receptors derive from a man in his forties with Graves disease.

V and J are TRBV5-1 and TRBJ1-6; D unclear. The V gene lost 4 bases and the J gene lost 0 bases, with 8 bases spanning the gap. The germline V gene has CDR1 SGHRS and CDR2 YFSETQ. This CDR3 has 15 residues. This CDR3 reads CASSERSSYNSPLHF. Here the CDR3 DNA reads TGCGCCAGCAGCGAACGGAGCTCCTATAATTCACCCCTCCACTTT.

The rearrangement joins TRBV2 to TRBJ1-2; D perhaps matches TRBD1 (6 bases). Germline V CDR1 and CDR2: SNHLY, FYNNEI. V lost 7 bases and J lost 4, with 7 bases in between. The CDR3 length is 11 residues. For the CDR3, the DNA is TGTGCCAGCACGGACAGCTATGGCTACACCTTC. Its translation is CASTDSYGYTF.

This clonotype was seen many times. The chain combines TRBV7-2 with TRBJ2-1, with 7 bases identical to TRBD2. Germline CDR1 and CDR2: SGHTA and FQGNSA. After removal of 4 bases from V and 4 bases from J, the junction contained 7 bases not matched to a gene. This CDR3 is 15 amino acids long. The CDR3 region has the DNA TGTGCCAGCAGCTGGACTAGTGGGATTTACAATGAGCAGTTCTTC. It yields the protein CASSWTSGIYNEQFF.

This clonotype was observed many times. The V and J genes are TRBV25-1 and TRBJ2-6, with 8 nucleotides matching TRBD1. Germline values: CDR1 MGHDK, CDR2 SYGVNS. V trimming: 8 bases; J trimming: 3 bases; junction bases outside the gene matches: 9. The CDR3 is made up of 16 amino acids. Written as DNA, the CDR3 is TGTGCCAGCTCCGGGACAGGTGCCCTTGGGGCCAACGTCCTGACTTTC. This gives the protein CASSGTGALGANVLTF.

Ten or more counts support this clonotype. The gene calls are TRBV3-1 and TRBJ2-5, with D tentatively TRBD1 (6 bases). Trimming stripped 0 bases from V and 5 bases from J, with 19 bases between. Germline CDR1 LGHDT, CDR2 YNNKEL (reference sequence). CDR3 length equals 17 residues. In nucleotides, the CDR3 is TGTGCCAGCAGCCAAGATCCGTGGCAGGGGCGCAGGGAGACCCAGTACTTC. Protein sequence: CASSQDPWQGRRETQYF.

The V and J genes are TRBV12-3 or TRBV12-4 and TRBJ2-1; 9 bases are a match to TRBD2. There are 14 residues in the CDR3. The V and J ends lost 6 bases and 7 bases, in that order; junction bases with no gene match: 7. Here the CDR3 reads CASRVIAGVNEQFF. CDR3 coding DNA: TGTGCCAGCAGGGTAATAGCGGGGGTTAATGAGCAGTTCTTC.

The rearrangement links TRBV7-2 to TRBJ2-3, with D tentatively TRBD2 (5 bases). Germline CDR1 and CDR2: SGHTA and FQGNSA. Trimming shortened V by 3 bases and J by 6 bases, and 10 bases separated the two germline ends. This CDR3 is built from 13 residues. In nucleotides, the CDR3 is TGTGCCAGCAGCTTCGGGAACTTGGATACGCAGTATTTT. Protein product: CASSFGNLDTQYF.

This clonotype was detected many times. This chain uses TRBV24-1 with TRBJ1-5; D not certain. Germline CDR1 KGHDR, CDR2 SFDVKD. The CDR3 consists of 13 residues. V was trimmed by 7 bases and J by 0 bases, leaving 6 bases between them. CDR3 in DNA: TGTGCCACCAGCGTCGGTAGCAATCAGCCCCAGCATTTT. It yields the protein CATSVGSNQPQHF.

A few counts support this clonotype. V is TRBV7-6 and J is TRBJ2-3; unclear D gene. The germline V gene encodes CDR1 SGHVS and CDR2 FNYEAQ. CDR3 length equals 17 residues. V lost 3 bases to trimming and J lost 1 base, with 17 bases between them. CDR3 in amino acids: CASSFERPGIGTDTQYF. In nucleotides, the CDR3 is TGTGCCAGCAGCTTTGAAAGACCGGGTATTGGCACAGATACGCAGTATTTT.

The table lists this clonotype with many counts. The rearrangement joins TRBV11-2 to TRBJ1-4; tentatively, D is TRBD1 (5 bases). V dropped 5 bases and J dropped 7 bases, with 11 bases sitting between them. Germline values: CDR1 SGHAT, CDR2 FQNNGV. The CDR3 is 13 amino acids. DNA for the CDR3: TGTGCCAGCAGCCGTGGGGGTCTTGAAAAACTGTTTTTT. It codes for CASSRGGLEKLFF.

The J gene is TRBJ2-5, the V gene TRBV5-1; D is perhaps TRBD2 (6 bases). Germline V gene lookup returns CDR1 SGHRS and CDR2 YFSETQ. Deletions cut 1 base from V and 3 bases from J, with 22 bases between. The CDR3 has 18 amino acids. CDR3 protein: CASSLTLRRGRDKETQYF. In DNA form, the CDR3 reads TGCGCCAGCAGCTTGACACTTAGGAGGGGCCGGGATAAAGAGACCCAGTACTTC.

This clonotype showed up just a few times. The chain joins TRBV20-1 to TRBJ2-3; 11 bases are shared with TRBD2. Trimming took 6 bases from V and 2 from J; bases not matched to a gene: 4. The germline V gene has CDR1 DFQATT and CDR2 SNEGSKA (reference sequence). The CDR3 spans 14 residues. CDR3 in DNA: TGCAGTGCCATAGCGGGGGGGCACACAGATACGCAGTATTTT. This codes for CSAIAGGHTDTQYF.

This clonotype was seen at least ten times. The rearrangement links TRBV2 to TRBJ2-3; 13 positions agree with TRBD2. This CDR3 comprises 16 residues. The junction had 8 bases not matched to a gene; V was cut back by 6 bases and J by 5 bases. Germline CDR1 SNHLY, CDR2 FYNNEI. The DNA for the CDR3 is TGTGCCAGCAGCAAATCTACTAGCGGGGGGGTAGATACGCAGTATTTT. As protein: CASSKSTSGGVDTQYF.

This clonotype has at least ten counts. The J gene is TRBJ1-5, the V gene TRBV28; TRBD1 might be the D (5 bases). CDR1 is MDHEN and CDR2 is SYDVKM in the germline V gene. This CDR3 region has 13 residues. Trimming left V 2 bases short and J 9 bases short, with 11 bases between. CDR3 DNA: TGTGCCAGCAGTTTAGCCACTGGGGGGCCCCAGCATTTT. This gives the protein CASSLATGGPQHF.

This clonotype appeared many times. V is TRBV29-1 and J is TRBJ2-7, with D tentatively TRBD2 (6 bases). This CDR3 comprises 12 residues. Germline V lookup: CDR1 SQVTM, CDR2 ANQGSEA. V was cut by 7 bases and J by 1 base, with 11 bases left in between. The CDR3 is CSGSGPSYEQYF. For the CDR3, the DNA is TGCAGCGGGAGCGGGCCTTCCTACGAGCAGTACTTC.

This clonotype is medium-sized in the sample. In DNA form, the CDR3 reads TGTGCCAGCAGCCGGTACAGGGGCAGTGGTGGCTACACCTTC. It specifies CASSRYRGSGGYTF. The genes are TRBV7-8 and TRBJ1-2; TRBD1 matches at 7 bases. The CDR3 consists of 14 residues. Germline assignment: CDR1 SGHVS and CDR2 FQNEAQ. The junction had 10 bases not matched to a gene; V was cut back by 5 bases and J by 7 bases.

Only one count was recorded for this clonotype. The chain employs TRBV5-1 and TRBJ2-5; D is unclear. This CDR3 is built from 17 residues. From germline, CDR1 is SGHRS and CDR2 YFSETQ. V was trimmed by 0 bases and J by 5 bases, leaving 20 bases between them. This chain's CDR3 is CASSLEPLWSLRETQYF. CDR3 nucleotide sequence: TGCGCCAGCAGCTTGGAGCCCCTATGGTCTCTGAGGGAGACCCAGTACTTC.

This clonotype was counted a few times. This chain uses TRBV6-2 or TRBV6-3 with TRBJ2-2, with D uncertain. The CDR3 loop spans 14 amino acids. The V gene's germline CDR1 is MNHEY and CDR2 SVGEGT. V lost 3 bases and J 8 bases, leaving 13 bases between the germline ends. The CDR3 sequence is CASSYWAVAGELFF. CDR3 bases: TGTGCCAGCAGTTATTGGGCAGTTGCTGGGGAGCTGTTTTTT.

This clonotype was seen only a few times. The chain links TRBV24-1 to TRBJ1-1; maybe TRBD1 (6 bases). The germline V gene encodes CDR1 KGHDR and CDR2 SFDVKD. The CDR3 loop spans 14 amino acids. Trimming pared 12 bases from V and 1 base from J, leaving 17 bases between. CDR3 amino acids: CAGHRDLGNTEAFF. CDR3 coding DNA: TGTGCCGGACACAGGGACCTGGGGAACACTGAAGCTTTCTTT.

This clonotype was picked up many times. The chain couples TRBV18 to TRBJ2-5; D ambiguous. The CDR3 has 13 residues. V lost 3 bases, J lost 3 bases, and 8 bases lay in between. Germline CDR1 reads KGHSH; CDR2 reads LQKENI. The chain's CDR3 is CASSPRQEETQYF. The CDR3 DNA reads TGTGCCAGCTCACCGAGACAAGAAGAGACCCAGTACTTC.

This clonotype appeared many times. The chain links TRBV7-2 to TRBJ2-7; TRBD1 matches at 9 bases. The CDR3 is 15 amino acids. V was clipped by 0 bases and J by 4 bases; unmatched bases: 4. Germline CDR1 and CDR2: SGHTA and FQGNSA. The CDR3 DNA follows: TGTGCCAGCAGCTTAGCTGTGGACAGGGGATACGAGCAGTACTTC. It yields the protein CASSLAVDRGYEQYF.

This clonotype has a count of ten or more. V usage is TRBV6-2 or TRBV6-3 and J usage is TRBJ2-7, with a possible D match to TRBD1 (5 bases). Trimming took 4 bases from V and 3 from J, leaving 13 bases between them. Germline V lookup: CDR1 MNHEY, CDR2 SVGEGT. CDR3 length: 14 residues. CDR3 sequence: CASSSQETVYEQYF. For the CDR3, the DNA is TGTGCCAGCAGTTCACAGGAGACAGTCTACGAGCAGTACTTC.

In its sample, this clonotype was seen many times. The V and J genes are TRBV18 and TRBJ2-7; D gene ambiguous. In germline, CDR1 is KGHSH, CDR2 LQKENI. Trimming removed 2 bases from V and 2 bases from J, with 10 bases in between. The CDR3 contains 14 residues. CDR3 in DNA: TGTGCCAGCTCACCAGGGCGGCTACCCTACGAGCAGTACTTC. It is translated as CASSPGRLPYEQYF.